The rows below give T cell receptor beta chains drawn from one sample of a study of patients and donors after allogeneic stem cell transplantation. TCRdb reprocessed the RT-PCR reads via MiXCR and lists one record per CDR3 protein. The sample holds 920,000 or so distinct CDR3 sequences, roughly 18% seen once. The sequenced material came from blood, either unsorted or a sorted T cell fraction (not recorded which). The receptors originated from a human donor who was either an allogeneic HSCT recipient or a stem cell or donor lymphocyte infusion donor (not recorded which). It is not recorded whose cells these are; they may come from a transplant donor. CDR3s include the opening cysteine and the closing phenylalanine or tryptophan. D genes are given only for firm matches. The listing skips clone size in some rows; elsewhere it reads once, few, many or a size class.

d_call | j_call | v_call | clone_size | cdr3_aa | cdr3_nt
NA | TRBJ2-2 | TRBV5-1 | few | CASNRGANTGELFF | TGCGCCAGCAATAGGGGAGCGAACACCGGGGAGCTGTTTTTT
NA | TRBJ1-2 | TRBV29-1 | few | CSVVTGYGYTF | TGCAGCGTTGTAACGGGCTATGGCTACACCTTC
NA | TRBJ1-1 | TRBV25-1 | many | CASSENRAVGTEAFF | TGTGCCAGCAGTGAAAATAGGGCAGTGGGGACTGAAGCTTTCTTT
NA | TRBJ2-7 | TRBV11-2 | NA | CASSLVGIRQYF | TGTGCCAGCAGCTTAGTAGGCATCAGGCAGTACTTC
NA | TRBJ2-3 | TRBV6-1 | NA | CASSEALTPEQYF | TGTGCCAGCAGTGAAGCGTTGACTCCTGAGCAGTATTTT
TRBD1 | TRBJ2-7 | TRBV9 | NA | CASSMTGTDRYEQYF | TGTGCCAGCAGCATGACCGGGACAGATCGGTACGAGCAGTACTTC
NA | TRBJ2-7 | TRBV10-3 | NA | CAIRDPLAYSYEQYF | TGTGCCATCAGGGATCCTCTGGCGTACTCCTACGAGCAGTACTTC
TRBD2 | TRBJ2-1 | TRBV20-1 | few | CSAFGLAGYNEQFF | TGCAGTGCTTTTGGACTAGCGGGTTACAATGAGCAGTTCTTC
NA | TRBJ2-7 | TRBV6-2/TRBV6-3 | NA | CASSYSKAALSYEQYF | TGTGCCAGCAGTTACTCTAAGGCAGCCCTCTCCTACGAGCAGTACTTC
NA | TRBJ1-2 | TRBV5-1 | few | CASKISSEAYGYTF | TGCGCCAGCAAAATCTCCTCGGAAGCCTATGGCTACACCTTC
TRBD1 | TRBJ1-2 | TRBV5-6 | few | CASSRWTGAFYGYTF | TGTGCCAGCAGCCGATGGACAGGGGCTTTCTATGGCTACACCTTC
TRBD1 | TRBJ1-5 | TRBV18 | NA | CASSPGTGGGISNQPQHF | TGTGCCAGCTCACCAGGGACAGGGGGCGGAATAAGCAATCAGCCCCAGCATTTT
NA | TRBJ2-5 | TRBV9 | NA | CATLLFRGPTQYF | TGTGCCACGCTATTGTTCCGGGGACCGACCCAGTACTTC
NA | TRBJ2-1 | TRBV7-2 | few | CASSLGMGNNEQFF | TGTGCCAGCAGCTTAGGGATGGGGAACAATGAGCAGTTCTTC
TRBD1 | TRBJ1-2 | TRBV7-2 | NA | CASSPQGTAYGYTF | TGTGCCAGCAGCCCCCAGGGGACAGCTTATGGCTACACCTTC
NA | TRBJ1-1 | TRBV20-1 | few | CSASRENTEAFF | TGCAGTGCGTCCCGGGAGAACACTGAAGCTTTCTTT
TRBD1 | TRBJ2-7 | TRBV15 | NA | CATSGGTGIYEQYF | TGTGCCACCAGCGGTGGGACAGGGATCTACGAGCAGTACTTC
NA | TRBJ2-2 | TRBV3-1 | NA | CASSPDRGIITGELFF | TGTGCCAGCAGCCCGGACAGAGGCATAATCACCGGGGAGCTGTTTTTT
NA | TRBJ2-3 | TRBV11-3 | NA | CASTLDSHTQYF | TGTGCCAGCACCCTAGACAGCCATACGCAGTATTTT
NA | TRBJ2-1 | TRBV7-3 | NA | CASSSLGGAQPRYNEQFF | TGTGCCAGCAGCTCCCTCGGGGGTGCGCAACCCCGCTACAATGAGCAGTTCTTC
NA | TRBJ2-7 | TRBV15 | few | CATSPDSYEQYF | TGTGCCACCAGCCCTGACAGCTACGAGCAGTACTTC
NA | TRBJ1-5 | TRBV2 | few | CASSDPTGWGNQPQHF | TGTGCCAGCAGTGACCCCACAGGGTGGGGCAATCAGCCCCAGCATTTT
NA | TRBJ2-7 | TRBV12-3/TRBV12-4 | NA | CASSLSGGRTPYEQYF | TGTGCCAGCAGCCTTTCCGGGGGCCGCACCCCCTACGAGCAGTACTTC
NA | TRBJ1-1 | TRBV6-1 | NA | CASSGNHRVGTEAFF | TGTGCCAGCAGTGGGAACCACAGGGTAGGGACTGAAGCTTTCTTT
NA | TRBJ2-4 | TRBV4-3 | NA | CASSPRGGIGAKNIQYF | TGCGCCAGCAGCCCGCGTGGGGGGATAGGGGCCAAAAACATTCAGTACTTC
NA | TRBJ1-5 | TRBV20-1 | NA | CSARPREGPNQPQHF | TGCAGTGCTCGGCCTAGGGAGGGCCCAAATCAGCCCCAGCATTTT
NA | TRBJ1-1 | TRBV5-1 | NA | CASRPDRNTEAFF | TGCGCCAGCAGACCGGACAGGAACACTGAAGCTTTCTTT
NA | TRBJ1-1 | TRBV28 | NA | CASSPLPGVHNTEAFF | TGTGCCAGCAGTCCCCTACCAGGGGTTCATAACACTGAAGCTTTCTTT
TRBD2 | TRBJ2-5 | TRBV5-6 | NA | CASSLGSSGSKETQYF | TGTGCCAGCAGCCTCGGGTCTAGCGGGAGTAAAGAGACCCAGTACTTC
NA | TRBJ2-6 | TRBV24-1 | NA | CATSEIFSGANVLTF | TGTGCCACCAGTGAAATATTCTCTGGGGCCAACGTCCTGACTTTC